This T cell receptor beta chain was obtained from a study of blood T cell repertoires in COVID-19. Study as a whole: Samples of COVID-19 (acute and convalescent) were obtained from the United States, Italy and Spain.

Per the original methods: Nucleated cell number was recorded as an estimate derived from reference gene primer amplification. Assay: immunoSEQ multiplex PCR; the TCRdb copy retains only in-frame clones and omits some. The V and J calls and clone size come from that table; D and trimming were worked out from the DNA. The sample gives some 250,000 clones, around 86% of which show up once; roughly 2.9% is in the top ten. The clonotype was recovered from a woman in her sixties or seventies with active or convalescent COVID-19. The sequencing sample was made of peripheral blood.

The CDR3 coding sequence is TGTGCCAGCAGACAGGGGGCAAACTATGGCTACACCTTC. As protein: CASRQGANYGYTF. The chain joins TRBV27 to TRBJ1-2; 9 nucleotides align to TRBD1. CDR1 and CDR2 (germline): MNHEY, SMNVEV (reference sequence). V dropped 6 bases and J dropped 2; count of bases not matched to a gene: 1. The CDR3 runs to 13 residues.